This is a list of T cell receptor beta chains from one sample in a study of T cell repertoires in cytomegalovirus infection. Each CDR3 protein is one row after TCRdb ran MiXCR on the reads. The sample consists of 250,000 or so distinct CDR3 sequences, 10% to 15% of them appearing once. Specimen: PBMCs. Receptor source: a human donor in good health (CMV status not recorded). Some clones in this sample may be carry-over from other donors' samples. Both conserved end residues are part of each CDR3. D genes are given only for firm matches. The listing skips clone size in some rows; elsewhere it reads once, few, many or a size class.

CDR3aa,CDR3nt,abundance,j_gene,v_gene,d_gene
CSARDGWEEQETQYF,TGCAGTGCTAGAGATGGGTGGGAGGAACAAGAGACCCAGTACTTC,many,TRBJ2-5,TRBV20-1,-
CASTPGQGYNYGYTF,TGTGCCAGCACTCCGGGACAGGGGTATAACTATGGCTACACCTTC,many,TRBJ1-2,TRBV12-3/TRBV12-4,TRBD1
CASSEMAAKAYGYTF,TGTGCCAGCAGTGAGATGGCAGCGAAAGCCTATGGCTACACCTTC,-,TRBJ1-2,TRBV2,-
CASSPDTGAANVLTF,TGCGCCAGCAGCCCAGATACAGGGGCTGCCAACGTCCTGACTTTC,few,TRBJ2-6,TRBV4-3,TRBD1
CASSWTSGSIADTQYF,TGTGCCAGCAGTTGGACTAGCGGGAGTATTGCAGATACGCAGTATTTT,many,TRBJ2-3,TRBV28,TRBD2
CASMDNSPLHF,TGTGCCAGTATGGATAATTCACCCCTCCACTTT,-,TRBJ1-6,TRBV19,-
CASSDQGSRSYNEQFF,TGTGCCAGCAGTGACCAGGGCTCCCGCTCCTACAATGAGCAGTTCTTC,few,TRBJ2-1,TRBV25-1,-
CASSYNGGAYNEQFF,TGTGCCAGCAGTTACAACGGGGGGGCCTACAATGAGCAGTTCTTC,many,TRBJ2-1,TRBV6-2/TRBV6-3,TRBD2
CASSSDGHNEQFF,TGTGCCAGCAGCTCGGACGGCCACAATGAGCAGTTCTTC,-,TRBJ2-1,TRBV7-9,-
CASSLEGLISSTDTQYF,TGTGCCAGCAGCTTAGAGGGGCTAATCTCTAGCACAGATACGCAGTATTTT,many,TRBJ2-3,TRBV7-9,-
CASSMEGSSYNSPLHF,TGTGCCAGTAGTATGGAGGGTAGCTCCTATAATTCACCCCTCCACTTT,-,TRBJ1-6,TRBV19,-
CSARGDRGGTGELFF,TGCAGTGCTAGGGGGGACAGGGGTGGGACCGGGGAGCTGTTTTTT,few,TRBJ2-2,TRBV20-1,TRBD1
CAIRDSYVQYF,TGTGCCATTAGGGACAGCTACGTGCAGTACTTC,-,TRBJ2-7,TRBV10-3,TRBD1
CASSSVGQGYTEAFF,TGTGCCAGCAGTTCAGTGGGACAGGGATACACTGAAGCTTTCTTT,-,TRBJ1-1,TRBV28,TRBD1
CATSRALPTDTQYF,TGTGCCACCAGCCGGGCGCTCCCCACAGATACGCAGTATTTT,-,TRBJ2-3,TRBV24-1,-
CASNREFGEQFF,TGTGCCAGCAACAGGGAGTTTGGTGAGCAGTTCTTC,-,TRBJ2-1,TRBV6-1,-
CASSLTREAGEAFF,TGTGCCAGCAGTTTGACCCGCGAGGCAGGTGAAGCTTTCTTT,many,TRBJ1-1,TRBV28,-
CASSSTPPRWELFF,TGTGCCAGCAGCTCAACCCCACCCCGGTGGGAGCTGTTTTTT,many,TRBJ2-2,TRBV7-2,-
CASSSPGNTEAFF,TGCGCCAGCAGCTCCCCTGGGAACACTGAAGCTTTCTTT,many,TRBJ1-1,TRBV4-1,-
CASSAGRGGWNTEAFF,TGTGCCAGCAGCGCCGGGAGGGGGGGTTGGAACACTGAAGCTTTCTTT,many,TRBJ1-1,TRBV7-2,-
CASSPDGWLYEQYF,TGTGCCAGCAGCCCCGACGGATGGCTATACGAGCAGTACTTC,few,TRBJ2-7,TRBV14,-
CASSQLTSGDPSEQFF,TGTGCCAGCAGCCAGTTGACTAGCGGGGACCCCTCGGAGCAGTTCTTC,many,TRBJ2-1,TRBV4-2,TRBD2
CASSFQRADTDTQYF,TGTGCCAGCAGTTTTCAGCGGGCAGACACAGATACGCAGTATTTT,many,TRBJ2-3,TRBV6-2/TRBV6-3,-
CASSLGQTTSGNTIYF,TGCGCCAGCAGCCTAGGACAAACTACCTCTGGAAACACCATATATTTT,many,TRBJ1-3,TRBV5-1,-
CASSFPSGEQYF,TGTGCCAGCAGTTTTCCCTCGGGAGAGCAGTACTTC,many,TRBJ2-7,TRBV28,-
CASSLIGRTSGNTIYF,TGTGCCAGCAGCTTAATTGGGAGAACCTCTGGAAACACCATATATTTT,many,TRBJ1-3,TRBV7-2,-
CASSPGRRSYNSPLHF,TGTGCCAGCAGTCCGGGACGCCGCTCCTATAATTCACCCCTCCACTTT,many,TRBJ1-6,TRBV6-2/TRBV6-3,-
CASTEGTQSNGYTF,TGTGCCAGCACCGAAGGGACTCAAAGTAATGGCTACACCTTC,many,TRBJ1-2,TRBV12-3/TRBV12-4,-
CASSLAGGSTDTQYF,TGTGCCAGCAGCTTAGCGGGCGGAAGCACAGATACGCAGTATTTT,many,TRBJ2-3,TRBV7-2,-
CASSLVDRGNSPLHF,TGTGCCAGCAGCCTTGTGGACAGGGGTAATTCACCCCTCCACTTT,-,TRBJ1-6,TRBV9,TRBD1
CASSSLAGVGGYTF,TGTGCCAGCAGCTCCTTGGCAGGGGTGGGAGGCTACACCTTC,many,TRBJ1-2,TRBV7-2,-
CASRLQVQDTQYF,TGTGCCAGCAGGCTTCAGGTTCAAGATACGCAGTATTTT,many,TRBJ2-3,TRBV7-2,-
CASEGANYGYTF,TGTGCCAGCGAGGGGGCGAACTATGGCTACACCTTC,-,TRBJ1-2,TRBV11-2,TRBD1
CASSPLRGPNYGYTF,TGTGCCAGCAGCCCGCTCCGCGGTCCTAACTATGGCTACACCTTC,many,TRBJ1-2,TRBV7-8,-
CASGTSPAYEQYF,TGTGCCAGCGGGACTAGCCCAGCCTACGAGCAGTACTTC,-,TRBJ2-7,TRBV9,TRBD2
CASRTSGKNIQYF,TGTGCCAGCAGGACTAGCGGAAAAAACATTCAGTACTTC,many,TRBJ2-4,TRBV12-3/TRBV12-4,TRBD2
CASSLKGGLDEQFF,TGTGCCAGCAGCTTAAAGGGGGGGCTGGATGAGCAGTTCTTC,many,TRBJ2-1,TRBV7-3,-
CSAGDRKNQPQHF,TGCAGCGCCGGGGACCGCAAAAATCAGCCCCAGCATTTT,-,TRBJ1-5,TRBV29-1,-
CATSVNGRDRNTGELFF,TGTGCCACCAGTGTTAACGGCAGGGACCGGAACACCGGGGAGCTGTTTTTT,few,TRBJ2-2,TRBV24-1,-
CASSFSATGVGGNEQYF,TGTGCCAGCAGCTTCTCGGCTACAGGGGTCGGTGGGAACGAGCAGTACTTC,many,TRBJ2-7,TRBV7-2,TRBD1
CASIEEGTIPEAFF,TGTGCCAGCATAGAAGAAGGTACTATTCCTGAAGCTTTCTTT,many,TRBJ1-1,TRBV11-1,-
CASSPTRMGTIYF,TGTGCCAGCAGTCCAACCCGGATGGGCACCATATATTTT,-,TRBJ1-3,TRBV28,-
CASSSTGVEQPQHF,TGTGCCAGCAGCTCGACAGGGGTTGAACAGCCCCAGCATTTT,many,TRBJ1-5,TRBV7-2,TRBD1
CASSLGTQSSYNEQFF,TGCGCCAGCAGCCTAGGGACTCAGAGCTCCTACAATGAGCAGTTCTTC,many,TRBJ2-1,TRBV4-3,-
CSVGPTGGQETQYF,TGCAGCGTAGGACCGACAGGGGGCCAAGAGACCCAGTACTTC,-,TRBJ2-5,TRBV29-1,TRBD1
CASSFKEVDGYTF,TGTGCCAGCAGTTTTAAGGAAGTGGATGGCTACACCTTC,many,TRBJ1-2,TRBV12-3/TRBV12-4,-
CSVLHRDTGELFF,TGCAGCGTTCTACACAGGGACACCGGGGAGCTGTTTTTT,-,TRBJ2-2,TRBV29-1,-